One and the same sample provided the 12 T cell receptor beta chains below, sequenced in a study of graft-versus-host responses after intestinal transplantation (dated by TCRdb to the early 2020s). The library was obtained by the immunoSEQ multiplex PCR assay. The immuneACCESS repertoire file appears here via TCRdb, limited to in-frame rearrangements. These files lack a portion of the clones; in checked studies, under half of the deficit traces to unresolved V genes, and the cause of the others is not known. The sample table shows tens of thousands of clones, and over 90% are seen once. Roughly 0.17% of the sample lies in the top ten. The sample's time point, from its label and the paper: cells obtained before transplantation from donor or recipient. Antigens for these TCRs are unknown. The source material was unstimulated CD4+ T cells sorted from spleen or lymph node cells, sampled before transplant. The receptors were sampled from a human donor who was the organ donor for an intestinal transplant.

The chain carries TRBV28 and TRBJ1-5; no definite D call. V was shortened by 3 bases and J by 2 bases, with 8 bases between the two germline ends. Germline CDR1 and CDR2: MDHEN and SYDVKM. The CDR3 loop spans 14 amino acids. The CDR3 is CASSLGWGNQPQHF. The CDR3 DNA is TGTGCCAGCAGTTTGGGGTGGGGCAATCAGCCCCAGCATTTT.

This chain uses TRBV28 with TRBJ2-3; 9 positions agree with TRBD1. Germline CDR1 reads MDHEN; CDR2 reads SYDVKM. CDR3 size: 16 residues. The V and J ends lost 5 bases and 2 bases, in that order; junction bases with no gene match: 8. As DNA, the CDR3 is TGTGCCAGCAGTACCACAGGACAGGGGATCACAGATACGCAGTATTTT. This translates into CASSTTGQGITDTQYF.

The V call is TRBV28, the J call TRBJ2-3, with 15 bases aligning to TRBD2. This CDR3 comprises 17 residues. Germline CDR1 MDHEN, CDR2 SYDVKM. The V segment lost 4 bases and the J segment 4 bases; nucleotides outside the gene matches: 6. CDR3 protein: CASSSWTSGGGPDTQYF. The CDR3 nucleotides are TGTGCCAGCAGTTCTTGGACTAGCGGGGGGGGACCAGATACGCAGTATTTT.

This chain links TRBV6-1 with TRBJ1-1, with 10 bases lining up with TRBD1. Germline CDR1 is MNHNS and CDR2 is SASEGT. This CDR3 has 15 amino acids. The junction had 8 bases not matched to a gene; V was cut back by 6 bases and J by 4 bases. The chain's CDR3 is CASRERTGGSTEAFF. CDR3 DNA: TGTGCCAGCAGGGAAAGGACAGGGGGGAGCACTGAAGCTTTCTTT.

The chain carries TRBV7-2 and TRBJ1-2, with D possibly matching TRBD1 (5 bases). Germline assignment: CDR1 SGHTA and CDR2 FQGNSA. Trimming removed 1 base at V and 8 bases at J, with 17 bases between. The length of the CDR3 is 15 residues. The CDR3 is CASSLDRGRVGGYTF. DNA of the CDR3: TGTGCCAGCAGCTTAGATCGGGGCAGGGTCGGCGGCTACACCTTC.

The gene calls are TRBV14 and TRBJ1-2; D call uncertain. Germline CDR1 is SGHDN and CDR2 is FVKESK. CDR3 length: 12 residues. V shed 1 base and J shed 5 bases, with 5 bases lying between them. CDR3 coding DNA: TGTGCCAGCAGCCAAGTGGAATATGGCTACACCTTC. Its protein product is CASSQVEYGYTF. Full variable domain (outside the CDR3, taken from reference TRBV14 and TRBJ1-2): EAGVTQFPSHSVIEKGQTVTLRCDPISGHDNLYWYRRVMGKEIKFLLHFVKESKQDESGMPNNRFLAERTGGTYSTLKVQPAELEDSGVYFCASSQVEYGYTFGSGTRLTVV.

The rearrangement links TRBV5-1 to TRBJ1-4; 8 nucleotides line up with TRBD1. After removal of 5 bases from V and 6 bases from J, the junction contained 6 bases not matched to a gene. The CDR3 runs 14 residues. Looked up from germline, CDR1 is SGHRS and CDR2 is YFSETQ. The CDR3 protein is CASRQDRADEKLFF. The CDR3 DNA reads TGCGCCAGCAGACAGGACAGGGCTGATGAAAAACTGTTTTTT.

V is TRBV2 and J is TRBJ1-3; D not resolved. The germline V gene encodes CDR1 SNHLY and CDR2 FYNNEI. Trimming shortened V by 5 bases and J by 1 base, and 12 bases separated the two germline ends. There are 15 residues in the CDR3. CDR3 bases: TGTGCCAGCAGTCCGGTCTCGGGGTCTGGAAACACCATATATTTT. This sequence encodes CASSPVSGSGNTIYF.

Here the CDR3 reads CAISVGQGSEQYF. The CDR3, as DNA: TGTGCCATCAGTGTCGGGCAGGGAAGCGAGCAGTACTTC. V gene TRBV10-3 combines with J gene TRBJ2-7; D might be TRBD1 (5 bases). Looked up from germline, CDR1 is ENHRY and CDR2 is SYGVKD. Trimming left V 4 bases short and J 6 bases short, with 13 bases between. CDR3 length: 13 amino acids.

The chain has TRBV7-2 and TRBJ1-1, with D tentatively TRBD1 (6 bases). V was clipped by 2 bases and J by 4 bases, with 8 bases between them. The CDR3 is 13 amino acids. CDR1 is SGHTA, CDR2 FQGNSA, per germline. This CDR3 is CASSLRGGTEAFF. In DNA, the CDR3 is TGTGCCAGCAGCTTACGAGGGGGCACTGAAGCTTTCTTT. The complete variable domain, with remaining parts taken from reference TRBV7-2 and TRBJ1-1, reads GAGVSQSPSNKVTEKGKDVELRCDPISGHTALYWYRQSLGQGLEFLIYFQGNSAPDKSGLPSDRFSAERTGGSVSTLTIQRTQQEDSAVYLCASSLRGGTEAFFGQGTRLTVV.

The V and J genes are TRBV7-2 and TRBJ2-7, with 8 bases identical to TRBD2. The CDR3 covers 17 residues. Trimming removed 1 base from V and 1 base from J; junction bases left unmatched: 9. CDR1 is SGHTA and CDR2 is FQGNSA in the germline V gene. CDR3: CASSLGGSGVSSYEQYF. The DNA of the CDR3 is TGTGCCAGCAGCTTAGGAGGTAGCGGGGTGTCATCCTACGAGCAGTACTTC.

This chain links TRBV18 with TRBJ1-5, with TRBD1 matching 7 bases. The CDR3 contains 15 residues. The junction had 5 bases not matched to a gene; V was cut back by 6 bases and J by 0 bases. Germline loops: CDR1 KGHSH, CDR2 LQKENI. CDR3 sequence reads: CASSVGQNSNQPQHF. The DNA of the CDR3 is TGTGCCAGCTCCGTGGGACAGAATAGCAATCAGCCCCAGCATTTT.